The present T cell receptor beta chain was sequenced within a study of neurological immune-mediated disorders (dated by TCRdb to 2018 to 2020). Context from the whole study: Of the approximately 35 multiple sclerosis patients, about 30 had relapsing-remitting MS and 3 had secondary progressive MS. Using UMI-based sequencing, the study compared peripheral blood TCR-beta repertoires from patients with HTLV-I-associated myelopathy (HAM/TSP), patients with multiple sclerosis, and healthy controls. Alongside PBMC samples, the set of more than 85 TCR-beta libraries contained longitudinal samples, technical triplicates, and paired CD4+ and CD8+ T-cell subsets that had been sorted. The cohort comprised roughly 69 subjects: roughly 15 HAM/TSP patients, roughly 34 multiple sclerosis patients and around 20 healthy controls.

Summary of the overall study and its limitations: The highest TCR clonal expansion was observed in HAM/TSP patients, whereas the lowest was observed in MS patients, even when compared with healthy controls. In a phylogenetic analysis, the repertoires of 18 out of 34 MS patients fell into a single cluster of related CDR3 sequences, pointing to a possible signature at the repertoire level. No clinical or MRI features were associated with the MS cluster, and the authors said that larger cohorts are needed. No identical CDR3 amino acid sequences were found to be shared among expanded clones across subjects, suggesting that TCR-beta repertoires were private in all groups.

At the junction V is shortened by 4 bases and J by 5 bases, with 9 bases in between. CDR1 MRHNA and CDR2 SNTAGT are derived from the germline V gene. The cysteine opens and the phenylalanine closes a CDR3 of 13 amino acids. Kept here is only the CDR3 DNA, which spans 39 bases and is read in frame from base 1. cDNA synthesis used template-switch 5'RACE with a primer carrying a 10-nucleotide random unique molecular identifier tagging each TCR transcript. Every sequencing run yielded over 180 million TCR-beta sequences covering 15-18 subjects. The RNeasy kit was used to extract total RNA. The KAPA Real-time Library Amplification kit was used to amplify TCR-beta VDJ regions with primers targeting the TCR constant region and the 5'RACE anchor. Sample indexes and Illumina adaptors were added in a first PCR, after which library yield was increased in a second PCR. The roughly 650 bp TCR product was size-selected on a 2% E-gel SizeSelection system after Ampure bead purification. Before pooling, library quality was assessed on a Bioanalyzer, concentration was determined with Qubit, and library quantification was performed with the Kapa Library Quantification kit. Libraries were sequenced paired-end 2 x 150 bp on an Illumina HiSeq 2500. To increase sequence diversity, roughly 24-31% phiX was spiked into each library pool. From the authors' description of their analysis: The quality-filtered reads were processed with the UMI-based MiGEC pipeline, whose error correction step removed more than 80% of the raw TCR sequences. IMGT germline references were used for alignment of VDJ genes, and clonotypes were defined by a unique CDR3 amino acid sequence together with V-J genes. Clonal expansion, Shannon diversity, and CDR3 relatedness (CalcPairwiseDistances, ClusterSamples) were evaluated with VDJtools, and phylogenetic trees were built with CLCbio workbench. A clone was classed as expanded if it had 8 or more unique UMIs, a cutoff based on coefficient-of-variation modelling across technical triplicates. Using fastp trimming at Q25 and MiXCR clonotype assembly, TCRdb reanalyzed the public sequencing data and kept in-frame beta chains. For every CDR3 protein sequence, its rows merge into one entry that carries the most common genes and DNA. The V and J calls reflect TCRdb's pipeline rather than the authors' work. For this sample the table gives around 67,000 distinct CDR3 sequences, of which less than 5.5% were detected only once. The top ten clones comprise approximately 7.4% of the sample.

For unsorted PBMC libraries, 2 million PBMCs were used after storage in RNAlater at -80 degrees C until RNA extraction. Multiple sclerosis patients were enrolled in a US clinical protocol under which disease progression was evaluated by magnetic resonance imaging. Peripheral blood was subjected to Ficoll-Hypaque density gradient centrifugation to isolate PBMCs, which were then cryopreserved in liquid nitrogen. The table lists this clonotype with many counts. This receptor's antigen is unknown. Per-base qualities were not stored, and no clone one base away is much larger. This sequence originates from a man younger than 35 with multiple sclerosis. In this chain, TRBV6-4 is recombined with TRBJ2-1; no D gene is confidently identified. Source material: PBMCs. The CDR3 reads CASSVAPHNEQFF. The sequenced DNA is TGTGCCAGCAGTGTGGCGCCCCACAATGAGCAGTTCTTC.